A single sample is the source of the 10 T cell receptor beta chains below, sequenced in a study of blood T cell repertoires in COVID-19. Profiling relied on immunoSEQ multiplex PCR, and the TCRdb table lists in-frame clones only, not all of them. This table has around 150,000 clones, more than 85% appearing once. Sequencing was carried out using peripheral blood. These receptors were taken from a man aged 18 to 30 with acute or convalescent COVID-19.

The chain combines TRBV7-9 with TRBJ2-3; the match to TRBD2 covers 11 bases. Per the germline V gene, CDR1 is SEHNR and CDR2 is FQNEAQ (reference sequence). The CDR3 loop spans 15 amino acids. Trimming at V came to 5 bases and at J to 5 bases, leaving 6 bases not matched to a gene. The chain's CDR3 is CASSPIAGGIDTQYF. CDR3 DNA sequence: TGTGCCAGCAGCCCCATAGCGGGGGGGATAGATACGCAGTATTTT.

The chain has TRBV2 and TRBJ1-3, with D possibly matching TRBD1 (5 bases). Looked up from germline, CDR1 is SNHLY and CDR2 is FYNNEI. The length of the CDR3 is 14 residues. V lost 3 bases to trimming and J lost 3 bases, with 9 bases between them. CDR3 sequence (DNA): TGTGCCAGCAGTGACAGGGCGATTGGAAACACCATATATTTT. It specifies CASSDRAIGNTIYF.

The chain recombines TRBV9 with TRBJ1-4; D remains ambiguous. This CDR3 is built from 15 residues. Trimming cost V 5 bases and J 3 bases, with 14 bases left between them. CDR1 is SGDLS and CDR2 is YYNGEE in the germline V gene. Here the CDR3 reads CASSGAGGPNEKLFF. CDR3 bases: TGTGCCAGCAGTGGAGCGGGAGGTCCTAATGAAAAACTGTTTTTT.

The chain uses TRBV5-1 and TRBJ1-2; 8 bases agree with TRBD1. Unmatched junction bases numbered 9, after V lost 4 bases and J lost 4 bases. Germline CDR1 reads SGHRS; CDR2 reads YFSETQ. The CDR3 has 15 amino acids. CDR3 nucleotides: TGCGCCAGCAGCCCACAGGGGGTCGAAGGCTATGGCTACACCTTC. This translates into CASSPQGVEGYGYTF.

This rearrangement joins TRBV9 to TRBJ2-5; 11 positions match TRBD2. Germline V CDR1 and CDR2: SGDLS, YYNGEE. Unmatched junction bases numbered 3, after V lost 0 bases and J lost 5 bases. This CDR3 has 15 residues. The CDR3 loop is CASSVDSSGGETQYF. The CDR3 bases are TGTGCCAGCAGCGTAGACTCTAGCGGGGGGGAGACCCAGTACTTC.

This clone appeared once. The chain recombines TRBV28 with TRBJ1-2; D not certain. Germline assignment: CDR1 MDHEN and CDR2 SYDVKM. Trimming removed 6 bases from V and 6 bases from J, with 14 bases in between. The CDR3 is 13 residues long. This chain's CDR3 is CASRIIGSDGYTF. The CDR3 DNA reads TGTGCCAGCAGGATAATCGGGTCAGATGGCTACACCTTC.

This rearrangement joins TRBV7-9 to TRBJ2-3; 9 nucleotides match TRBD2. The V and J ends lost 5 bases and 3 bases, in that order; junction bases with no gene match: 9. The CDR3 is made up of 16 amino acids. The germline gives CDR1 SEHNR, CDR2 FQNEAQ (reference sequence). CDR3 sequence (DNA): TGTGCCAGCAGCCCCGGGTTAGCGGGGGTTACAGATACGCAGTATTTT. It specifies CASSPGLAGVTDTQYF.

This clone ranks as medium-sized. The chain couples TRBV18 to TRBJ1-2; D gene ambiguous. CDR3 length equals 12 residues. V was clipped by 3 bases and J by 8 bases, with 10 bases between them. The germline gives CDR1 KGHSH, CDR2 LQKENI. The CDR3 protein is CASSPAARGYTF. The CDR3 DNA reads TGTGCCAGCTCACCGGCAGCCAGGGGCTACACCTTC.

The chain joins TRBV19 to TRBJ2-1, with 10 bases that match TRBD2. Germline V gene sequence: CDR1 LNHDA, CDR2 SQIVND (reference sequence). The V gene end was trimmed by 8 bases and the J gene end by 0 bases; junction bases not matched to a gene: 1. The CDR3 is made up of 14 amino acids. DNA for the CDR3: TGTGCCAGTGAGCGGGGGGGCTCCTACAATGAGCAGTTCTTC. Translated: CASERGGSYNEQFF. Full variable domain (rest looked up from reference TRBV19 and TRBJ2-1): DGGITQSPKYLFRKEGQNVTLSCEQNLNHDAMYWYRQDPGQGLRLIYYSQIVNDFQKGDIAEGYSVSREKKESFPLTVTSAQKNPTAFYLCASERGGSYNEQFFGPGTRLTVL.

This chain links TRBV11-3 with TRBJ1-2; the D is unclear. V was pared by 0 bases and J by 0 bases, with 14 bases between. This CDR3 is built from 17 residues. The germline V gene has CDR1 SGHNT and CDR2 YENEEA. CDR3 protein: CASSLDPLQQTNYGYTF. In DNA, the CDR3 is TGTGCCAGCAGCTTAGATCCGTTACAGCAGACTAACTATGGCTACACCTTC.